At least ten counts were recorded for the clone carrying this TCR beta chain. Its antigen is still unknown. TCRdb reprocessed the 5' RACE reads with MiXCR, giving one entry per CDR3 protein. The data hold tens of thousands of distinct CDR3 sequences, with about 14% observed a single time. This record belongs to a study of early T cells in non-severe SARS-CoV-2 infection. Across the whole study: Sequencing targeted bulk RNA from unsorted whole blood, leaving chains unpaired. Study-level findings and limits: VDJdb-based annotation leaned toward anti-spike CD8 responses and missed private and CD4 specificities.

This CDR3 is built from 15 residues. In germline, CDR1 is KGHSH, CDR2 LQKENI. V lost 0 bases, J lost 4 bases, and 12 bases lay in between. The V and J genes are TRBV18 and TRBJ1-1; D perhaps matches TRBD1 (5 bases). Sample: whole blood, taken at baseline. The TCR sequence derives from an adult who was a healthcare worker with PCR-confirmed SARS-CoV-2 infection or an uninfected control (not recorded which). The CDR3 loop reads CASSPPRGTGTEAFF. CDR3 coding DNA: TGTGCCAGCTCACCACCTCGGGGGACGGGCACTGAAGCTTTCTTT.